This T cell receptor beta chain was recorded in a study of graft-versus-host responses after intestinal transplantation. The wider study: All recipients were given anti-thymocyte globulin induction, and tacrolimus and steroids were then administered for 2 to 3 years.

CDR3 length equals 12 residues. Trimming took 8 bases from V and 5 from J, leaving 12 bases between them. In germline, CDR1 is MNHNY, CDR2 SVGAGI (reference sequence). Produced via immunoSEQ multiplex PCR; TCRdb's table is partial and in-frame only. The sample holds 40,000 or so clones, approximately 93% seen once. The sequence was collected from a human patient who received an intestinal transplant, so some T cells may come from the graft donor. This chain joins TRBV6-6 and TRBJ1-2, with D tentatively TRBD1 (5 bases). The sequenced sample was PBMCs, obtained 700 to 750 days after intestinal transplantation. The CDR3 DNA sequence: TGTGCCAGCTTTGGCGGACAATATGGCTACACCTTC. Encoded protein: CASFGGQYGYTF.